Listed below are T cell receptor beta chains from one sample, sequenced in a study of blood T cell repertoires in COVID-19. This table comes from immunoSEQ multiplex PCR, and its TCRdb copy is limited to in-frame clones, with some not included. The sample shows over 100,000 clones, over 80% of them seen only once. Material: peripheral blood. Receptor source: a human donor in a cohort sampled during active COVID-19. Both conserved end residues are part of each CDR3. A D gene is named only where the DNA matches it firmly. The size entry is marked missing in some rows and otherwise reads once, few, many or a size class.

CDR3 protein,CDR3 DNA,D gene,J gene,clone size,V gene
CASKGQGAYEQYF,TGTGCCAGTAAGGGACAGGGGGCCTACGAGCAGTACTTC,TRBD1,TRBJ2-7,once,TRBV19
CASSSYRGRRTDTQYF,TGTGCCAGCAGCTCATACAGGGGGCGACGCACAGATACGCAGTATTTT,TRBD1,TRBJ2-3,-,TRBV9
CATSVPSGIQETQYF,TGTGCCACCAGTGTGCCTAGCGGGATTCAAGAGACCCAGTACTTC,TRBD2,TRBJ2-5,-,TRBV24-1
CASSHGLAGGSKNIQYF,TGTGCCAGCAGTCACGGTCTAGCGGGAGGGTCCAAAAACATTCAGTACTTC,TRBD2,TRBJ2-4,-,TRBV6-2/TRBV6-3
CASRDSGSGTDTQYF,TGTGCCAGCAGGGACAGCGGGAGTGGCACAGATACGCAGTATTTT,TRBD2,TRBJ2-3,-,TRBV6-5
CASSFSASGRRGYEQYF,TGTGCCAGCAGTTTCTCGGCTAGCGGGAGAAGAGGGTACGAGCAGTACTTC,TRBD2,TRBJ2-7,-,TRBV6-2/TRBV6-3
CASREHWGGAGEQFF,TGTGCCAGCAGGGAACACTGGGGAGGGGCGGGTGAGCAGTTCTTC,TRBD2,TRBJ2-1,-,TRBV6-4
CASSYGQAGNTIYF,TGTGCCAGCAGTTACGGCCAGGCTGGAAACACCATATATTTT,-,TRBJ1-3,-,TRBV6-5
CASTHKRQGDEKLFF,TGTGCCAGTACCCACAAAAGACAGGGGGATGAAAAACTGTTTTTT,TRBD1,TRBJ1-4,-,TRBV19
CATSMSKNEKLFF,TGTGCCACCAGCATGAGCAAAAATGAAAAACTGTTTTTT,-,TRBJ1-4,-,TRBV15
CASSLGGFRETQYF,TGTGCCAGCAGCCTGGGGGGGTTCCGCGAGACCCAGTACTTC,TRBD2,TRBJ2-5,once,TRBV9
CASSRDRGIGYGYTF,TGTGCCAGCAGCAGGGACAGGGGCATAGGGTATGGCTACACCTTC,TRBD1,TRBJ1-2,-,TRBV5-5
CSASLSLAGPEQYF,TGCAGTGCTAGTCTTTCCCTAGCGGGCCCCGAGCAGTACTTC,TRBD2,TRBJ2-7,-,TRBV20-1
CASSQHVGLADYNEQFF,TGTGCCAGCAGCCAACACGTCGGGCTAGCGGATTACAATGAGCAGTTCTTC,TRBD2,TRBJ2-1,-,TRBV7-9
CASSFLAGMGTDTQYF,TGTGCCAGCAGTTTTCTAGCGGGGATGGGCACAGATACGCAGTATTTT,TRBD2,TRBJ2-3,-,TRBV27
CASSVGSQGNNSPLHF,TGTGCCAGCAGCGTAGGGTCCCAGGGTAATAATTCACCCCTCCACTTT,-,TRBJ1-6,-,TRBV9
CASAREGGRDNEQFF,TGTGCCAGCGCCCGTGAAGGAGGGCGGGACAATGAGCAGTTCTTC,-,TRBJ2-1,-,TRBV6-5
CASSVGPGNNSPLHF,TGTGCCAGCAGCGTAGGCCCGGGGAATAATTCACCCCTCCACTTT,-,TRBJ1-6,-,TRBV9
CASSPPMGSSGANVLTF,TGTGCCAGCTCACCACCAATGGGCAGCTCTGGGGCCAACGTCCTGACTTTC,-,TRBJ2-6,-,TRBV18
CASRRPGGNTGELFF,TGTGCCAGCAGGCGACCAGGGGGAAACACCGGGGAGCTGTTTTTT,TRBD1,TRBJ2-2,-,TRBV7-2
CASSVVAGGTDTQYF,TGTGCCAGCAGCGTAGTAGCGGGGGGCACAGATACGCAGTATTTT,TRBD2,TRBJ2-3,-,TRBV9
CASSQQANSPLHF,TGTGCCAGCAGCCAACAGGCCAATTCACCCCTCCACTTT,-,TRBJ1-6,-,TRBV3-1/TRBV3-2
CASSLGPVVSYGYTF,TGTGCCAGCAGCTTAGGGCCAGTCGTCAGCTATGGCTACACCTTC,-,TRBJ1-2,-,TRBV7-8
CASSALRGYTF,TGTGCCAGCAGTGCCTTGCGGGGCTACACCTTC,-,TRBJ1-2,-,TRBV28
CASSLGQAEEQHF,TGTGCCAGCAGTCTCGGACAGGCGGAAGAGCAGCACTTC,TRBD1,TRBJ2-7,-,TRBV28
CASSPPGTGGRKANF,TGTGCCAGCTCACCACCCGGGACAGGGGGCCGCAAGGCCAATTTT,TRBD1,TRBJ1-4,once,TRBV18
CASRSETGGTGELFF,TGTGCCAGCAGGAGCGAGACAGGGGGCACCGGGGAGCTGTTTTTT,TRBD1,TRBJ2-2,once,TRBV9
CSVERQTNTGELFF,TGCAGCGTTGAGAGGCAGACGAACACCGGGGAGCTGTTTTTT,-,TRBJ2-2,-,TRBV29-1
CASSLDQGENGYTF,TGTGCCAGCAGCTTAGATCAGGGGGAGAATGGCTACACCTTC,TRBD1,TRBJ1-2,-,TRBV7-2
CASSQDPLERWEDYGYTF,TGCGCCAGCAGCCAAGATCCCTTGGAACGGTGGGAGGACTATGGCTACACCTTC,-,TRBJ1-2,-,TRBV4-1
CASTPSGRVSTGELFF,TGTGCCAGCACCCCTAGCGGGAGGGTGAGCACCGGGGAGCTGTTTTTT,TRBD2,TRBJ2-2,-,TRBV7-3
CASSLSAPSRQSNCEAQYF,TGTGCCAGCAGCTTAAGCGCCCCCTCGCGACAGTCAAACTGTGAGGCCCAGTACTTC,-,TRBJ2-5,-,TRBV11-3
CASRAGVVETQYF,TGTGCCAGCCGCGCGGGAGTGGTAGAGACCCAGTACTTC,TRBD2,TRBJ2-5,-,TRBV28
CASSSPTSADTQYF,TGTGCCAGCAGCTCGCCGACTAGTGCAGATACGCAGTATTTT,-,TRBJ2-3,-,TRBV7-2
CASSLVWREGRETQYF,TGCGCCAGCAGCTTGGTGTGGCGGGAGGGCAGAGAGACCCAGTACTTC,TRBD2,TRBJ2-5,-,TRBV5-1
CASSQIPQLNTEAFF,TGTGCCAGCAGCCAAATCCCCCAGTTGAACACTGAAGCTTTCTTT,-,TRBJ1-1,-,TRBV7-8
CASSPSGRSYEQYF,TGCGCCAGCAGTCCTAGCGGGAGATCATACGAGCAGTACTTC,TRBD2,TRBJ2-7,-,TRBV5-1
CASSLWGWDSNTGELFF,TGTGCCAGCAGTTTATGGGGCTGGGACAGTAACACCGGGGAGCTGTTTTTT,TRBD1,TRBJ2-2,-,TRBV28
CASSAGGPTQYF,TGTGCCAGCAGCGCCGGAGGCCCTACGCAGTATTTT,-,TRBJ2-3,-,TRBV14
CASSLTDTQYF,TGTGCCAGCAGTCTGACAGATACGCAGTATTTT,-,TRBJ2-3,-,TRBV12-3/TRBV12-4
CASSPDRGYGYTF,TGTGCCAGCAGTCCCGACAGGGGCTATGGCTACACCTTC,TRBD1,TRBJ1-2,-,TRBV6-2/TRBV6-3
CASSSRPGTGEYEQYF,TGTGCCAGCAGCAGCCGACCCGGGACAGGGGAATACGAGCAGTACTTC,TRBD1,TRBJ2-7,-,TRBV11-3